The 26 T cell receptor beta chains listed next were all sequenced from one sample in a study of post-analysis software for immune sequencing data. Study-level findings and limits: TRBV segments more frequent in patients than in controls numbered several and included TRBV5-6, TRBV5-1 and TRBV20-1.

The library was made from cDNA and included unique molecular identifiers. MiXCR, run by TCRdb on the PCR reads, gives a single entry per CDR3 protein. The sample has roughly 580,000 distinct CDR3 sequences; roughly 46% are singletons. No antigen is known for these receptors. Material: blood. These receptors were obtained from a girl aged 5-17 years with multiple sclerosis.

The chain employs TRBV12-3 or TRBV12-4 and TRBJ1-2; D is unresolved. Between the trimmed V and J ends, which lost 5 bases and 4 bases, there was a span of 8 bases. The CDR3 has 12 amino acids. The chain's CDR3 is CASSVNFYGYTF. The CDR3 coding sequence is TGTGCCAGCAGTGTTAATTTCTATGGCTACACCTTC.

This clonotype occurred a few times. V usage is TRBV20-1 and J usage is TRBJ1-2, with 8 nucleotides matching TRBD1. Germline V CDR1 and CDR2: DFQATT, SNEGSKA (reference sequence). This CDR3 is built from 17 residues. V shed 1 base, J shed 6 bases, and the junction held 16 bases outside the gene matches. CDR3 nucleotide sequence: TGCAGTGCTAGAGGTCGATCCGGCGACAGGGGAGGGAATGGCTACACCTTC. Amino acid sequence: CSARGRSGDRGGNGYTF.

As concerns this clonotype: A read error may account for a junction end that differs from germline. V gene TRBV12-3 or TRBV12-4 combines with J gene TRBJ2-5, with unresolved D. The DNA end is a closer match to TRBJ2-7, so the J assignment may be wrong. The CDR3 is 12 amino acids. The chain's CDR3 is CTSSFVYYEQYF. The CDR3 bases are TGTACCAGCAGTTTTGTATACTACGAGCAGTACTTC.

The rearrangement links TRBV5-1 to TRBJ2-5; D is uncertain. The DNA end favors TRBJ2-7, so the J call may be wrong. Germline assignment: CDR1 SGHRS and CDR2 YFSETQ. CDR3 length: 11 amino acids. The CDR3 loop is CASSLNREQYF. DNA of the CDR3: TGCGCCAGCAGCTTGAATCGCGAGCAGTACTTC.

The chain is built from TRBV7-8 and TRBJ2-1; 12 bases fit TRBD1. The V segment lost 4 bases and the J segment 6 bases; nucleotides outside the gene matches: 10. Germline V gene lookup returns CDR1 SGHVS and CDR2 FQNEAQ. The CDR3 sequence is 17 residues long. The CDR3 here is CASSSQRDRGRGNEQFF. DNA for the CDR3: TGTGCCAGCAGCTCTCAGCGGGACAGGGGGCGCGGCAATGAGCAGTTCTTC. The variable domain in full, with the rest retrieved from reference TRBV7-8 and TRBJ2-1, is GAGVSQSPRYKVAKRGQDVALRCDPISGHVSLFWYQQALGQGPEFLTYFQNEAQLDKSGLPSDRFFAERPEGSVSTLKIQRTQQEDSAVYLCASSSQRDRGRGNEQFFGPGTRLTVL.

CDR3 region: CASSLSGTGGSPLHF. CDR3 coding DNA: TGTGCCAGCAGCTTATCTGGGACAGGGGGGTCACCCCTCCACTTT. The chain uses TRBV7-9 and TRBJ1-6, with 11 bases fitting TRBD1. The CDR3 has 15 residues. With 2 bases clipped from V and 10 bases from J, the junction kept 4 bases outside the gene matches. Germline V gene data show CDR1 as SEHNR and CDR2 as FQNEAQ (reference sequence).

The rearrangement links TRBV5-1 to TRBJ2-6, with a tentative D call TRBD1 (5 bases). Germline V CDR1 and CDR2: SGHRS, YFSETQ. The CDR3 has 16 amino acids. Trimming pared 4 bases from V and 0 bases from J, leaving 11 bases between. The CDR3 region has the DNA TGCGCCAGCAGCCCAGGGCTCCTCTCTGGGGCCAACGTCCTGACTTTC. Protein product: CASSPGLLSGANVLTF.

This chain joins TRBV7-9 and TRBJ1-1; possible D gene TRBD1, 6 bases. The CDR3 has 17 amino acids. Trimming took off 1 base at V and 5 bases at J, with 20 bases between the two ends. Germline assignment: CDR1 SEHNR and CDR2 FQNEAQ (reference sequence). The chain's CDR3 is CASSLEVGGQIGTEAFF. CDR3 sequence (DNA): TGTGCCAGCAGCTTAGAGGTGGGGGGGCAAATTGGGACTGAAGCTTTCTTT. Using reference TRBV7-9 and TRBJ1-1 for the parts outside the CDR3, the full variable domain is DTGVSQNPRHKITKRGQNVTFRCDPISEHNRLYWYRQTLGQGPEFLTYFQNEAQLEKSRLLSDRFSAERPKGSFSTLEIQRTEQGDSAMYLCASSLEVGGQIGTEAFFGQGTRLTVV.

The rearrangement links TRBV25-1 to TRBJ2-1; TRBD2 agrees at 9 bases. V shed 1 base, J shed 7 bases, and the junction held 5 bases outside the gene matches. CDR1 and CDR2 (germline): MGHDK, SYGVNS. CDR3 length equals 15 residues. Written as DNA, the CDR3 is TGTGCCAGCAGTGAATTGTCTAGCGGGATAAATGAGCAGTTCTTC. It yields the protein CASSELSSGINEQFF. Variable domain in full (rest from reference TRBV25-1 and TRBJ2-1): EADIYQTPRYLVIGTGKKITLECSQTMGHDKMYWYQQDPGMELHLIHYSYGVNSTEKGDLSSESTVSRIRTEHFPLTLESARPSHTSQYLCASSELSSGINEQFFGPGTRLTVL.

J is TRBJ2-1 and V is TRBV6-1, with TRBD2 matching over 9 bases. CDR3 length: 18 amino acids. CDR1 MNHNS and CDR2 SASEGT come from the germline V gene. J was trimmed by 0 bases and V by 5 bases; bases with no gene match: 11. The CDR3 coding sequence is TGTGCCAGCAGTAGAGGTACTAGCGGGCCGAGCTCCTACAATGAGCAGTTCTTC. It specifies CASSRGTSGPSSYNEQFF.

This clonotype has a handful of counts. The chain joins TRBV5-6 to TRBJ1-1; D unclear. The CDR3 length is 13 residues. The germline CDR1 and CDR2 sequences are SGHDT and YYEEEE. V was shortened by 1 base and J by 7 bases, with 11 bases between the two germline ends. CDR3 coding DNA: TGTGCCAGCAGCTTGAGGCAAGTGCATGAAGCTTTCTTT. It encodes CASSLRQVHEAFF.

The V and J genes are TRBV7-9 and TRBJ2-1, with a tentative D call TRBD1 (5 bases). From germline, CDR1 is SEHNR and CDR2 FQNEAQ (reference sequence). V lost 5 bases to trimming and J lost 13 bases, with 21 bases between them. The CDR3 is 14 amino acids. CDR3 DNA sequence: TGTGCCAGCAGCCGACAGACCTACCAAGAGGCCCAGTTCTTC. This codes for CASSRQTYQEAQFF.

The gene calls are TRBV20-1 and TRBJ1-2; 7 positions agree with TRBD1. Germline V lookup: CDR1 DFQATT, CDR2 SNEGSKA (reference sequence). The trim removed 4 bases at V and 0 bases at J, leaving 5 bases unmatched. The CDR3 is 14 residues long. CDR3 region: CSAMTGPTNYGYTF. The CDR3 DNA reads TGCAGTGCTATGACAGGGCCTACTAACTATGGCTACACCTTC.

A few counts support this clonotype. The chain links TRBV5-1 to TRBJ2-5; 11 positions agree with TRBD2. The V and J ends lost 2 bases and 1 base, in that order; junction bases with no gene match: 4. The CDR3 is 16 residues long. CDR1 SGHRS and CDR2 YFSETQ come from the germline V gene. Here the CDR3 reads CASSFGTSGIQETQYF. For the CDR3, the DNA is TGCGCCAGCAGCTTCGGGACTAGCGGAATCCAAGAGACCCAGTACTTC.

This clonotype was seen once. The chain is built from TRBV5-1 and TRBJ2-1, with TRBD1 identical over 9 bases. The length of the CDR3 is 17 residues. The V gene's germline CDR1 is SGHRS and CDR2 YFSETQ. V dropped 4 bases and J dropped 6; count of bases not matched to a gene: 14. The CDR3: CASSRLSGTGTGNEQFF. CDR3 coding DNA: TGCGCCAGCAGCCGCCTATCGGGGACAGGGACAGGCAATGAGCAGTTCTTC.

V and J are TRBV5-1 and TRBJ2-1; 9 bases are a match to TRBD2. Germline loops: CDR1 SGHRS, CDR2 YFSETQ. The CDR3 contains 15 residues. The V and J ends lost 4 bases and 6 bases, in that order; junction bases with no gene match: 8. CDR3 nucleotide sequence: TGCGCCAGCAGCCCGACCGGGACTAGCAGCAATGAGCAGTTCTTC. Translated, it gives CASSPTGTSSNEQFF.

This clonotype was observed a few times. The chain uses TRBV25-1 and TRBJ1-1, with D unclear. With 6 bases removed from V and 0 bases from J, the gap between germline ends came to 14 bases. The CDR3 is 15 amino acids. Germline lookup yields CDR1 MGHDK and CDR2 SYGVNS. The CDR3 region is CASSPRHFVNTEAFF. The DNA of the CDR3 is TGTGCCAGCAGCCCCCGACACTTCGTGAACACTGAAGCTTTCTTT.

The gene calls are TRBV9 and TRBJ1-2, with 8 bases aligning to TRBD1. Germline CDR1 SGDLS, CDR2 YYNGEE. The trim removed 0 bases at V and 7 bases at J, leaving 11 bases unmatched. The CDR3 length is 16 residues. CDR3 loop: CASSVGGRQGLSGYTF. CDR3 DNA: TGTGCCAGCAGCGTAGGGGGGAGACAGGGGTTGAGTGGCTACACCTTC.

The chain is built from TRBV20-1 and TRBJ2-7; the D gene could be TRBD1 or TRBD2 (5 bases each). Germline V gene data show CDR1 as DFQATT and CDR2 as SNEGSKA (reference sequence). The CDR3 sequence is 12 residues long. The V end was cut by 5 bases, the J end by 6 bases, with 14 bases between. CDR3 sequence (DNA): TGCAGTGCTCGAGCTGGGGGTGGCGAGCAGTACTTC. This sequence encodes CSARAGGGEQYF.

The table lists this clonotype with a count of one. The V and J genes are TRBV2 and TRBJ1-2; no clear D gene. The CDR3 runs 14 residues. CDR1 and CDR2 from the germline V gene are SNHLY and FYNNEI. Trimming shortened V by 0 bases and J by 0 bases, and 5 bases separated the two germline ends. CDR3 protein: CASSEATANYGYTF. CDR3 sequence (DNA): TGTGCCAGCAGTGAAGCAACAGCTAACTATGGCTACACCTTC.

V usage is TRBV12-3 or TRBV12-4 and J usage is TRBJ1-1, with D hard to call. V lost 9 bases to trimming and J lost 1 base, with 12 bases between them. This CDR3 is built from 13 residues. The CDR3 DNA reads TGTGCCAGTTGGCCGGGGTGGAACACTGAAGCTTTCTTT. Translated: CASWPGWNTEAFF.

V is TRBV10-1 and J is TRBJ2-7, with 7 positions matching TRBD1. Germline values: CDR1 WNHNN, CDR2 SYGVQD (reference sequence). This CDR3 region has 13 residues. V shed 2 bases, J shed 9 bases, and the junction held 7 bases outside the gene matches. CDR3 bases: TGCGCCAGCAGTGAGGGTAGGGGGCATACGCAGTACTTC. Protein sequence: CASSEGRGHTQYF.

The V and J genes are TRBV5-6 and TRBJ1-1; 8 bases are a match to TRBD1. This CDR3 contains 15 residues. Germline values: CDR1 SGHDT, CDR2 YYEEEE. With V trimmed by 4 bases and J by 4 bases, 9 bases remained unmatched. CDR3 nucleotide sequence: TGTGCCAGCAGCCATGGACAGGGTTGGACCACTGAAGCTTTCTTT. This encodes CASSHGQGWTTEAFF. Based on the CDR3 plus reference TRBV5-6 and TRBJ1-1, the full variable domain is DAGVTQSPTHLIKTRGQQVTLRCSPKSGHDTVSWYQQALGQGPQFIFQYYEEEERQRGNFPDRFSGHQFPNYSSELNVNALLLGDSALYLCASSHGQGWTTEAFFGQGTRLTVV.

The J gene is TRBJ2-3, the V gene TRBV4-2; D gene unclear. With 0 bases removed from V and 2 bases from J, the gap between germline ends came to 9 bases. The CDR3 loop spans 15 amino acids. The germline V gene encodes CDR1 LGHNA and CDR2 YNFKEQ. The chain's CDR3 is CASSQDRGFTDTQYF. The CDR3 DNA is TGTGCCAGCAGCCAAGACCGCGGCTTCACAGATACGCAGTATTTT.

V gene TRBV10-2 combines with J gene TRBJ1-2; 8 bases are a match to TRBD1. J was trimmed by 5 bases and V by 6 bases; bases with no gene match: 8. This CDR3 region has 14 residues. CDR1 and CDR2 (germline): WSHSY, SAAADI. The CDR3 DNA reads TGCGCCAGCAGGTCGGCAGGGGGCCTATATGGCTACACCTTC. Its translation: CASRSAGGLYGYTF.

There are a few counts of this clonotype. The chain links TRBV5-1 to TRBJ1-1; no clear D. Between the trimmed V and J ends, which lost 1 base and 5 bases, there was a span of 15 bases. CDR3 length equals 15 residues. Looked up from germline, CDR1 is SGHRS and CDR2 is YFSETQ. CDR3 residues: CASSLSLQASTEAFF. The CDR3 DNA follows: TGCGCCAGCAGCTTGTCCCTGCAGGCCTCGACTGAAGCTTTCTTT.